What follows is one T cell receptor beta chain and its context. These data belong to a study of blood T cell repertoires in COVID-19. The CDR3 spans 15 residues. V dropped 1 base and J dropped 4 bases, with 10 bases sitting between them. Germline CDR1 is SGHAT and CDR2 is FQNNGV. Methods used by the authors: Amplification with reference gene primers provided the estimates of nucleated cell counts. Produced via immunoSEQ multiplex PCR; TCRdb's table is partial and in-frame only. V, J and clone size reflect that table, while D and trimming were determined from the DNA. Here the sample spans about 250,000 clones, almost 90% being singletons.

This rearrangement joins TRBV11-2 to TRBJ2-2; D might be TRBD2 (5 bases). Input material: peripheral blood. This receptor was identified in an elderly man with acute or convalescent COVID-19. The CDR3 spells CASSLGGFGTGELFF. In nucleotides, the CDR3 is TGTGCCAGCAGCTTAGGAGGGTTCGGCACCGGGGAGCTGTTTTTT.